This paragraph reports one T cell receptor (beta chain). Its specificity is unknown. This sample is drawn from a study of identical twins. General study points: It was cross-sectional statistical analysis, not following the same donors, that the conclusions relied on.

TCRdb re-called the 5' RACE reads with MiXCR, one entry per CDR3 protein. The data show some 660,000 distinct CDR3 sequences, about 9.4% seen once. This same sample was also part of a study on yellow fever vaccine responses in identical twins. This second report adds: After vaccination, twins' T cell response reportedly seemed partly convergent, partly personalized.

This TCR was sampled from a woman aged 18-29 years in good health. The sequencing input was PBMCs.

The CDR3 protein is CASSGGQGFTGELFF. CDR3 bases: TGTGCCAGCAGCGGCGGACAGGGATTCACCGGGGAGCTGTTTTTT. J is TRBJ2-2 and V is TRBV13; TRBD1 aligns across 8 bases. J lost 4 bases, V lost 5 bases, and 6 bases had no gene match. This CDR3 contains 15 residues. Looked up from germline, CDR1 is PRHDT and CDR2 is FYEKMQ (reference sequence).